The 20 T cell receptor beta chains listed next were all sequenced from one sample in a study of blood T cell repertoires in COVID-19. The method was immunoSEQ multiplex PCR; TCRdb's version includes in-frame clones alone and lacks a portion of them. The sample contains 290,000 or so clones, around 90% of which appear only once. The sample taken for sequencing was PBMCs or T cells enriched from blood (not recorded which). These receptors originate from a woman aged 18-30 years with acute COVID-19.

This chain uses TRBV27 with TRBJ1-2; 8 nucleotides match TRBD1. CDR1 and CDR2 (germline): MNHEY, SMNVEV (reference sequence). CDR3 length: 18 residues. With 1 base clipped from V and 4 bases from J, the junction kept 14 bases outside the gene matches. The CDR3 spells CASSLFGQGSSGSYGYTF. For the CDR3, the DNA is TGTGCCAGCAGTTTATTTGGACAGGGTTCTTCGGGTAGCTATGGCTACACCTTC.

This clone showed up just once. CDR3 nucleotide sequence: TGTGCCACCAGTGATGGTGCGGACAGGGGAGAGACCCAGTACTTC. This codes for CATSDGADRGETQYF. The chain links TRBV24-1 to TRBJ2-5, with TRBD1 matching 9 bases. Germline CDR1 KGHDR, CDR2 SFDVKD. With 3 bases clipped from V and 4 bases from J, the junction kept 5 bases outside the gene matches. This CDR3 is 15 amino acids long.

The J gene is TRBJ2-7, the V gene TRBV10-3, with D perhaps TRBD2 (5 bases). V lost 0 bases to trimming and J lost 2 bases, with 11 bases between them. There are 15 residues in the CDR3. Per germline, CDR1 ENHRY and CDR2 SYGVKD. CDR3 region: CAISESSAGAYEQYF. The CDR3 region has the DNA TGTGCCATCAGTGAGTCGTCCGCCGGGGCCTACGAGCAGTACTTC.

The V call is TRBV5-1, the J call TRBJ2-5, with D tentatively TRBD2 (5 bases). The CDR3 spans 16 residues. Trimming took off 4 bases at V and 4 bases at J, with 20 bases between the two ends. CDR1 SGHRS and CDR2 YFSETQ come from the germline V gene. The CDR3 loop reads CASSLGNSGEGETQYF. CDR3 DNA: TGCGCCAGCAGCCTCGGGAACAGCGGCGAGGGAGAGACCCAGTACTTC.

This chain connects TRBV9 to TRBJ1-2; D remains ambiguous. V was clipped by 0 bases and J by 4 bases, with 13 bases between them. Germline V lookup: CDR1 SGDLS, CDR2 YYNGEE. The length of the CDR3 is 15 residues. CDR3 residues: CASSVDEGMVYGYTF. The CDR3 DNA reads TGTGCCAGCAGCGTAGATGAGGGAATGGTCTATGGCTACACCTTC.

The rearrangement uses TRBV19 and TRBJ1-5, with D possibly TRBD1 on 6 matching bases. This CDR3 has 13 residues. Trimming took 10 bases from V and 7 from J, leaving 17 bases between them. Germline CDR1 reads LNHDA; CDR2 reads SQIVND (reference sequence). In DNA, the CDR3 is TGTGCCACCCAGACAGGAGTTCAGCAGCCCCAGCATTTT. It yields the protein CATQTGVQQPQHF.

The chain joins TRBV27 to TRBJ2-7, with 7 bases lining up with TRBD2. Per germline, CDR1 MNHEY and CDR2 SMNVEV (reference sequence). V shed 4 bases and J 6 bases; nucleotides not matched to a gene: 21. The CDR3 runs 18 residues. CDR3 sequence (DNA): TGTGCCAGCAGTTGGTCTAGCGGTGCGGGTGAATCCCCTCGCGAGCAGTACTTC. Its protein is CASSWSSGAGESPREQYF.

This chain links TRBV19 with TRBJ1-2; 7 nucleotides agree with TRBD1. Germline V gene lookup returns CDR1 LNHDA and CDR2 SQIVND (reference sequence). V was pared by 9 bases and J by 0 bases, with 7 bases of the junction left unmatched. The CDR3 totals 14 residues. The chain's CDR3 is CASGLTGPNYGYTF. In DNA form, the CDR3 reads TGTGCCAGCGGCTTGACAGGGCCTAACTATGGCTACACCTTC.

This rearrangement joins TRBV18 to TRBJ1-1; D gene ambiguous. V dropped 2 bases and J dropped 1 base, with 5 bases sitting between them. Looked up from germline, CDR1 is KGHSH and CDR2 is LQKENI. This CDR3 region has 13 residues. The CDR3 coding sequence is TGTGCCAGCTCACCAAGCGAGAACACTGAAGCTTTCTTT. It is translated as CASSPSENTEAFF.

J is TRBJ1-4 and V is TRBV11-2; weak D call: TRBD1 (6 bases). This CDR3 is 15 amino acids long. V lost 5 bases and J 5 bases, leaving 15 bases between the germline ends. Germline CDR1 SGHAT, CDR2 FQNNGV. The CDR3 sequence: CASSAGTYQNEKLFF. For the CDR3, the DNA is TGTGCCAGCAGCGCTGGGACATACCAAAATGAAAAACTGTTTTTT.

This clone is a singleton in its sample. At the DNA level, this CDR3 is encoded by other sequences in the same sample as well. This CDR3 is CATSEGGSYEQYF. CDR3 nucleotide sequence: TGTGCCACCAGTGAGGGAGGCTCTTACGAGCAGTACTTC. The rearrangement links TRBV24-1 to TRBJ2-7; D possibly corresponds to TRBD2 (6 bases). The CDR3 consists of 13 residues. Germline V gene sequence: CDR1 KGHDR, CDR2 SFDVKD. V shed 4 bases and J shed 4 bases, with 10 bases lying between them.

The chain uses TRBV4-1 and TRBJ2-2, with 10 bases aligning to TRBD2. Looked up from germline, CDR1 is MGHRA and CDR2 is YSYEKL. CDR3 length: 18 residues. Trimming at V came to 0 bases and at J to 7 bases, leaving 11 bases not matched to a gene. Here the CDR3 reads CASSQERRSGRAGGELFF. Here the CDR3 DNA reads TGCGCCAGCAGCCAAGAGAGGCGCAGCGGGAGGGCCGGCGGGGAGCTGTTTTTT.

This rearrangement joins TRBV18 to TRBJ2-7; D is perhaps TRBD1 (6 bases). Trimming left V 2 bases short and J 5 bases short, with 16 bases between. CDR1 KGHSH and CDR2 LQKENI come from the germline V gene. The CDR3 is made up of 15 amino acids. The CDR3 DNA follows: TGTGCCAGCTCACCAAAAGTACAGGGTGGGAACGAGCAGTACTTC. This codes for CASSPKVQGGNEQYF.

The genes are TRBV6-5 and TRBJ1-2; 7 nucleotides line up with TRBD1. CDR3 length: 14 amino acids. The germline V gene encodes CDR1 MNHEY and CDR2 SVGAGI. The V segment lost 2 bases and the J segment 4 bases; nucleotides outside the gene matches: 4. The DNA for the CDR3 is TGTGCCAGCAGTTACAGGGGGCGTCTCTATGGCTACACCTTC. The encoded protein is CASSYRGRLYGYTF.

The J gene is TRBJ1-1, the V gene TRBV3-1 (or the pseudogene TRBV3-2); D not resolved. The CDR3 spans 14 residues. Germline V gives CDR1 LGHDT, CDR2 YNNKEL (reference sequence). Deletions cut 3 bases from V and 3 bases from J, with 11 bases between. The CDR3 DNA is TGTGCCAGCAGCCAGGGTCAGCGGTACACTGAAGCTTTCTTT. Its protein product is CASSQGQRYTEAFF.

This chain uses TRBV11-3 with TRBJ1-5, with 8 bases fitting TRBD1. Per germline, CDR1 SGHNT and CDR2 YENEEA. The CDR3 consists of 15 residues. J lost 2 bases, V lost 5 bases, and 5 bases had no gene match. For the CDR3, the DNA is TGTGCCAGCAGCCAAGGACAGGGCGGCAATCAGCCCCAGCATTTT. Its translation is CASSQGQGGNQPQHF.

The rearrangement links TRBV27 to TRBJ2-7, with no clear D. The germline V gene encodes CDR1 MNHEY and CDR2 SMNVEV (reference sequence). This CDR3 has 15 amino acids. V lost 6 bases and J 2 bases, leaving 17 bases between the germline ends. The CDR3 nucleotides are TGTGCCAGCAGCCCCGGCGGTGGCAGACCCTACGAGCAGTACTTC. It translates to CASSPGGGRPYEQYF.

The chain employs TRBV25-1 and TRBJ2-2; D is undetermined. CDR3 size: 15 residues. Germline CDR1 reads MGHDK; CDR2 reads SYGVNS. V dropped 1 base and J dropped 4 bases, with 10 bases sitting between them. The DNA for the CDR3 is TGTGCCAGCAGTGAATTTGGGCCCTTCACCGGGGAGCTGTTTTTT. Translated, it gives CASSEFGPFTGELFF.

The rearrangement uses TRBV28 and TRBJ1-1; 8 bases agree with TRBD1. The CDR3 is 12 amino acids. With V trimmed by 7 bases and J by 3 bases, 1 base remained unmatched. From germline, CDR1 is MDHEN and CDR2 SYDVKM. CDR3: CASNRGDTEAFF. The CDR3, as DNA: TGTGCCAGCAACAGGGGGGACACTGAAGCTTTCTTT.

This sequence joins TRBV11-2 and TRBJ2-2, with D possibly TRBD2 on 6 matching bases. Between the trimmed V and J ends, which lost 5 bases and 7 bases, there was a span of 14 bases. The CDR3 has 14 amino acids. Germline values: CDR1 SGHAT, CDR2 FQNNGV. The CDR3 bases are TGTGCCAGCAGCCGTATTAGCGGCAGCGGGGAGCTGTTTTTT. Translating gives CASSRISGSGELFF.